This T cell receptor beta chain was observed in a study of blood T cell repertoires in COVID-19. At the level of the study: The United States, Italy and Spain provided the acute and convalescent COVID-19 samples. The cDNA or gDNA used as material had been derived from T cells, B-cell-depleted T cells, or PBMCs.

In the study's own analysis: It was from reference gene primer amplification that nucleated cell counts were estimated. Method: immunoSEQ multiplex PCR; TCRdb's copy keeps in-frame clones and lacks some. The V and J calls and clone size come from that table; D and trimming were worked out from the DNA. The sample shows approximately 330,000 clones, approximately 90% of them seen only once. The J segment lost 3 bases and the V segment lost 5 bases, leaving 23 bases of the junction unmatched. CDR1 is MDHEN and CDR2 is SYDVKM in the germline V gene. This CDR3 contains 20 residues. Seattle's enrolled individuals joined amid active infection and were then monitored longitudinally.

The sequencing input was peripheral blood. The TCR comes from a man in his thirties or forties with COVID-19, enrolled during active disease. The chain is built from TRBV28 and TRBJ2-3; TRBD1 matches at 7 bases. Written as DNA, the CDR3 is TGTGCCAGCAGTCCCCCAGCCCTGATCCGACAGGGTAAAAGGACAGATACGCAGTATTTT. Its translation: CASSPPALIRQGKRTDTQYF.